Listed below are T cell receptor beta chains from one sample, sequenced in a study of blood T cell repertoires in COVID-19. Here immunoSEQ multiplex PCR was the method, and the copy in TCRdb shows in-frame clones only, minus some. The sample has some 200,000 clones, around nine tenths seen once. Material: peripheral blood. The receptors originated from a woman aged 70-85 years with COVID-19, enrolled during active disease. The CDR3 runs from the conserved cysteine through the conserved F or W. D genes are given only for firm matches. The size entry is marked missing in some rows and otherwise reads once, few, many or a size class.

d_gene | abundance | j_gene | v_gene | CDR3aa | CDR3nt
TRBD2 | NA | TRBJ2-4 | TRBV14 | CASRLAGVAKNIQYF | TGTGCCAGCAGGTTAGCGGGAGTTGCCAAAAACATTCAGTACTTC
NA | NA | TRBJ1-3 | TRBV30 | CAWSLDRPGNTIYF | TGTGCCTGGAGTCTGGACAGACCTGGAAACACCATATATTTT
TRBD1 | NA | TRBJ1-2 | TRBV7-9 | CASSLVARGFGYTF | TGTGCCAGCAGCTTAGTAGCCAGGGGGTTCGGCTACACCTTC
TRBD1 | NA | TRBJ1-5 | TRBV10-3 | CAINSGTGYQPQHF | TGTGCCATCAATTCCGGGACAGGGTATCAGCCCCAGCATTTT
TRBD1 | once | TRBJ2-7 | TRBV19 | CASSPTGASNEQYF | TGTGCCAGTAGTCCAACAGGGGCAAGTAACGAGCAGTACTTC
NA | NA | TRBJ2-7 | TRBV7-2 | CASSKQWGRGYEQYF | TGTGCCAGCAGCAAACAGTGGGGGCGCGGGTACGAGCAGTACTTC
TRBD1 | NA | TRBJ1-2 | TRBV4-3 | CASSQVSGTGANYGYTF | TGCGCCAGCAGCCAAGTGTCCGGGACAGGGGCCAACTATGGCTACACCTTC
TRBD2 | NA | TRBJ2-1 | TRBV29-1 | CSVAGELSGREYNEQFF | TGCAGCGTTGCCGGAGAGCTTAGCGGGAGGGAATACAATGAGCAGTTCTTC
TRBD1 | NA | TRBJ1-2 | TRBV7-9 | CASSQRTGNYGYTF | TGTGCCAGCAGCCAACGGACAGGGAATTATGGCTACACCTTC
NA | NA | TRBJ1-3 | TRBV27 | CASSPRYAIPGNTIYF | TGTGCCAGCAGTCCCCGCTACGCTATCCCTGGAAACACCATATATTTT
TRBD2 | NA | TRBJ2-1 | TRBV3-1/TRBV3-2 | CASSQEPAGLAGRNKDEQFF | TGTGCCAGCAGCCAAGAACCCGCGGGACTAGCGGGACGTAATAAAGATGAGCAGTTCTTC
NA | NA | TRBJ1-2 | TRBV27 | CASAGGGYGYTF | TGTGCCAGCGCCGGCGGGGGGTATGGCTACACCTTC
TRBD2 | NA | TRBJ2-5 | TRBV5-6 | CASSLSGTSGSLRETQYF | TGTGCCAGCAGCTTATCCGGGACTAGCGGGAGCCTGCGCGAGACCCAGTACTTC
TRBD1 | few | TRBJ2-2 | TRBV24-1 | CATSDHGQGTGELFF | TGTGCCACCAGTGATCATGGACAGGGGACCGGGGAGCTGTTTTTT
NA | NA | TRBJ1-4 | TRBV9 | CASSVAAGSEKLFF | TGTGCCAGCAGCGTAGCTGCAGGAAGTGAAAAACTGTTTTTT
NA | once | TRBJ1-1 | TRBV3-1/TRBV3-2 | CASSSTLNTEAFF | TGTGCCAGCAGCTCCACACTGAACACTGAAGCTTTCTTT
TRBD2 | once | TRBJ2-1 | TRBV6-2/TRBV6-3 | CASSYSSGGYNEQFF | TGTGCCAGCAGTTACTCCAGCGGGGGTTACAATGAGCAGTTCTTC
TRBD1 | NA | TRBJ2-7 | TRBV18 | CASSPDRDYEQYF | TGTGCCAGCTCACCGGACAGGGACTACGAGCAGTACTTC
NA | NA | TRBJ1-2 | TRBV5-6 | CASSLIGVYTF | TGTGCCAGCAGCTTGATAGGGGTCTACACCTTC
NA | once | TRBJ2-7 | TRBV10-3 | CATGEGEQYF | TGTGCCACAGGGGAAGGGGAGCAATACTTC
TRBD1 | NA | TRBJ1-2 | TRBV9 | CASSASDRPPNYGYTF | TGTGCCAGCAGCGCCTCGGACAGGCCCCCTAACTATGGCTACACCTTC
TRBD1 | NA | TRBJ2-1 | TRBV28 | CASRGTGESNEQFF | TGTGCCAGCAGAGGGACAGGGGAGAGCAATGAGCAGTTCTTC
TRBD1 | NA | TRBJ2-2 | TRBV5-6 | CASSLGTGANTGELFF | TGTGCCAGCAGCCTCGGGACAGGAGCGAACACCGGGGAGCTGTTTTTT
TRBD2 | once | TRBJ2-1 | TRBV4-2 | CASSQASRENEQFF | TGTGCCAGCAGCCAAGCGTCGCGGGAGAATGAGCAGTTCTTC
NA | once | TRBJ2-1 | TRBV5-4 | CASSLSGSYNEQFF | TGTGCCAGCAGCTTGTCCGGTTCCTACAATGAGCAGTTCTTC
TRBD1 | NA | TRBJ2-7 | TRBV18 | CASSIRDRGYEQYF | TGTGCCAGCTCAATCCGGGACAGGGGTTACGAGCAGTACTTC
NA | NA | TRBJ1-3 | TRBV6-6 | CASSWTVGNTIYF | TGTGCCAGCAGTTGGACAGTCGGAAACACCATATATTTT
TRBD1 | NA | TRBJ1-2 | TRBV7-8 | CASSRTPQTGNYGYTF | TGTGCCAGCAGCCGAACTCCCCAGACAGGGAACTATGGCTACACCTTC
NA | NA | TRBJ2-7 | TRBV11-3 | CASSLDRLAGPNF | TGTGCCAGCAGCTTAGATCGTCTTGCGGGACCGAACTTC
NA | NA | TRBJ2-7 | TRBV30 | CAWSSAYEQYF | TGTGCCTGGAGCTCCGCCTACGAGCAGTACTTC
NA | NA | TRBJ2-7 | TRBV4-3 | CASSQETLMREQYF | TGCGCCAGCAGCCAAGAGACTCTGATGAGGGAGCAGTACTTC
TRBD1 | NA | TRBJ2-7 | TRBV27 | CASSFGQVTYEQYF | TGTGCCAGCAGTTTCGGACAGGTAACCTACGAGCAGTACTTC